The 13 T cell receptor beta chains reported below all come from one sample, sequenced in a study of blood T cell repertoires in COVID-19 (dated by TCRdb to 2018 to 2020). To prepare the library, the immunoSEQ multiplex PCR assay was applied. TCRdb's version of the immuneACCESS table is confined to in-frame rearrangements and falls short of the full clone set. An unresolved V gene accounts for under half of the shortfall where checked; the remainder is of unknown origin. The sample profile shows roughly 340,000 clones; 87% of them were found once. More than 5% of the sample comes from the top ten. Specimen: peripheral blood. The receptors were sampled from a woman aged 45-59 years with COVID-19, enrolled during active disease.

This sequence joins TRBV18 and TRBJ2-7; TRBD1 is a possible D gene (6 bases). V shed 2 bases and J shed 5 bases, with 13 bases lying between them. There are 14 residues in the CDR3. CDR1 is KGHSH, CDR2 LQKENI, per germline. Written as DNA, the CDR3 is TGTGCCAGCTCACCAGTTAAGGGGGTCCACGAGCAGTACTTC. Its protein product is CASSPVKGVHEQYF.

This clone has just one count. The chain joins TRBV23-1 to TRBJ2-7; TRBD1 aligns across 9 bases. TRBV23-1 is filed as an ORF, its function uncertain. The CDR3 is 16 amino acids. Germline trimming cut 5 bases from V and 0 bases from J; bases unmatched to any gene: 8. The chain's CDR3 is CASSRTGVGTSYEQYF. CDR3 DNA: TGCGCCAGCAGTAGGACAGGGGTCGGAACCTCCTACGAGCAGTACTTC.

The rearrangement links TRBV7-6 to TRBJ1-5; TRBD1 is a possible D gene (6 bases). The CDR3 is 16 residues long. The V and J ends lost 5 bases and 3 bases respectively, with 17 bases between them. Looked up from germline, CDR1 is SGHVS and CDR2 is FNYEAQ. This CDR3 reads CASSHQPQGVNQPQHF. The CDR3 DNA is TGTGCCAGCAGCCACCAACCACAGGGCGTCAATCAGCCCCAGCATTTT.

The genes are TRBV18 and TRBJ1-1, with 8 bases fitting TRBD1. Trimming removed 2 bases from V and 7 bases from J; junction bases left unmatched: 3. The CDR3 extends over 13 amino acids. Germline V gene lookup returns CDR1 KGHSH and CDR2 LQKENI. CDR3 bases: TGTGCCAGCTCACCAAGGGACAGGAATGAAGCTTTCTTT. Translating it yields CASSPRDRNEAFF.

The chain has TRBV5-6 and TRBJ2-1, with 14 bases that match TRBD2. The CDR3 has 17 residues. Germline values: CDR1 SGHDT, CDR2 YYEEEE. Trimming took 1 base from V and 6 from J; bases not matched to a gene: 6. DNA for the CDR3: TGTGCCAGCAGCTTGTCCTCGACTAGCGGGAGGGCCAATGAGCAGTTCTTC. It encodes CASSLSSTSGRANEQFF.

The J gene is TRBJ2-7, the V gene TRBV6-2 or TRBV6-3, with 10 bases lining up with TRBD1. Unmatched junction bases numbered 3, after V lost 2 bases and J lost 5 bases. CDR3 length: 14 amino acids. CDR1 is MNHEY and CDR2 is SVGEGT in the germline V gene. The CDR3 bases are TGTGCCAGCAGTTACGGGGACAGGGGCAACGAGCAGTACTTC. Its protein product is CASSYGDRGNEQYF.

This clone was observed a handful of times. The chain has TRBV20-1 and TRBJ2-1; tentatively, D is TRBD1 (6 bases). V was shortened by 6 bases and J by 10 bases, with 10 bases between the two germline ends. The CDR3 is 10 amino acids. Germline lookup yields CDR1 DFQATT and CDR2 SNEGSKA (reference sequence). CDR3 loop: CSALGHEQFF. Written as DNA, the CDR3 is TGCAGTGCCCTGGGACACGAGCAGTTCTTC.

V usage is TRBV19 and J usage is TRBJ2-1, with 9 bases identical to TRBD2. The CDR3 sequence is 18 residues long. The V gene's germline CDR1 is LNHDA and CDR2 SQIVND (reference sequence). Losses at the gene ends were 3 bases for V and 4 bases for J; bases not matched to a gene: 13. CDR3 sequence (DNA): TGTGCCAGTAGTATGCGGCTAGCGGGACTCTCATGGTACAATGAGCAGTTCTTC. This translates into CASSMRLAGLSWYNEQFF.

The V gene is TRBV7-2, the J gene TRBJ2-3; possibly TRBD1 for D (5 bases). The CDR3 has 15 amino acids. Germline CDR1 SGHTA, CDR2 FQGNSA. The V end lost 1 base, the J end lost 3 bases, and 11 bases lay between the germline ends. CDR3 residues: CASSLGQGRTDTQYF. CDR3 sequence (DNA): TGTGCCAGCAGCTTAGGCCAGGGTAGGACAGATACGCAGTATTTT.

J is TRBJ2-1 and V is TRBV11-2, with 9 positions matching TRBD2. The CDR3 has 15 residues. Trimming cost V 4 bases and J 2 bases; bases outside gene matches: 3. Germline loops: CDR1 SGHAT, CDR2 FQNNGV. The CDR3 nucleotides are TGTGCCAGCAGCTCTATAGCGGGAGCCTACAATGAGCAGTTCTTC. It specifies CASSSIAGAYNEQFF.

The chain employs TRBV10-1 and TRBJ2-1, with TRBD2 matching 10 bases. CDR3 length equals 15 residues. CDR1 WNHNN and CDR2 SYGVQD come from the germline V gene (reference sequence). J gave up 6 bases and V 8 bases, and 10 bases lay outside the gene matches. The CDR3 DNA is TGCGCCAGCGAAGAGGGGCTAGCGGGAGTCAATGAGCAGTTCTTC. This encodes CASEEGLAGVNEQFF.

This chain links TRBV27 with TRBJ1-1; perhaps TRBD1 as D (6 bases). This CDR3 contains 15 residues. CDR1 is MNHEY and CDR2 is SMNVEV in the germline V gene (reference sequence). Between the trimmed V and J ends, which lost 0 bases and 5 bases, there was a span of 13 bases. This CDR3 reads CASSLSSRGRTEAFF. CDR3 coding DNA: TGTGCCAGCAGTTTATCGTCCAGGGGAAGGACTGAAGCTTTCTTT.

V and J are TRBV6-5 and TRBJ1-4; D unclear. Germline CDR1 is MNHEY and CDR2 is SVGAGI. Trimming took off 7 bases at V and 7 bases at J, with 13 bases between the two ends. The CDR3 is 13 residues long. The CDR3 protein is CASTRGRFEKLFF. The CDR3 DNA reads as TGTGCCAGCACCCGGGGAAGGTTTGAAAAACTGTTTTTT.